This T cell receptor (beta chain) was captured in a study of a mutant IDH1 vaccine in newly diagnosed glioma. Study context: The treated population exhibited a male proportion of roughly 60%, a female proportion of about 38%, and a mean age of around 40 years. Previous care, which was radiotherapy, temozolomide, or both, most often involved both.

Germline CDR1 and CDR2: SGHRS and YFSETQ. Between the trimmed V and J ends, which lost 6 bases and 2 bases, there was a span of 18 bases. This CDR3 spans 15 amino acids. This table comes from immunoSEQ multiplex PCR, and its TCRdb copy is limited to in-frame clones, with some not included. The top ten hold approximately 9% of the sample, which has around 30,000 clones, 65% to 80% seen once. Time point specified: baseline, week 1 (first vaccination visit). Treatment denoted: pre-vaccination baseline after standard-of-care therapy. The donor cohort comprised cases of new WHO grade 3 or 4 IDH1-mutant, ATRX-lost astrocytoma.

The starting material was peripheral blood mononuclear cells (PBMCs), obtained from a glioma patient treated with radiotherapy, temozolomide or both. The receptor comes from a man over 45 with glioma. Some clones in this sample may be carry-over from other donors' samples. The V gene is TRBV5-1, the J gene TRBJ2-7, with D perhaps TRBD1 (5 bases). The CDR3 nucleotides read TGCGCCAGCAACATCTACAGGAGAAGTCCCTACGAGCAGTACTTC. It translates to CASNIYRRSPYEQYF.